One and the same sample provided the 21 T cell receptor beta chains below, sequenced in a study of identical twins. TCRdb fed the 5' RACE reads into MiXCR, producing one record per CDR3 protein. Of about 530,000 distinct CDR3 sequences in the sample, 20% to 25% were seen once. The sample was also linked to a second study, of yellow fever vaccine responses in identical twins.

Material: CD4+ T cells sorted from blood. The source of these receptors is a woman younger than 30 in good health.

As concerns this clonotype: The junction does not match germline at one end; this may be a read error. The chain links TRBV27 to TRBJ2-7, with D unresolved. The CDR3 consists of 13 residues. Germline loops: CDR1 MNHEY, CDR2 SMNVEV (reference sequence). Written as DNA, the CDR3 is TGTGCCACCAGTGGGTACTCCGCAGGAGAGCAGTACTTC. Protein sequence: CATSGYSAGEQYF.

This clonotype was seen only a few times. This chain links TRBV12-3 or TRBV12-4 with TRBJ2-3; 7 bases line up with TRBD1. CDR3 size: 13 residues. V shed 5 bases, J shed 5 bases, and the junction held 4 bases outside the gene matches. CDR3 DNA sequence: TGTGCCAGCAGTCTCTACAGGGGAGATACGCAGTATTTT. Amino acids: CASSLYRGDTQYF.

Only one count was recorded for this clonotype. This chain joins TRBV7-9 and TRBJ2-1, with 9 bases identical to TRBD2. The ends lost 3 bases at V and 4 bases at J; junction bases unmatched: 4. The CDR3 totals 15 residues. Germline CDR1 is SEHNR and CDR2 is FQNEAQ (reference sequence). The DNA for the CDR3 is TGTGCCAGCAGCTTGTCTAGCGGGAATTACAATGAGCAGTTCTTC. Protein product: CASSLSSGNYNEQFF.

The gene calls are TRBV12-3 or TRBV12-4 and TRBJ2-3; D is unclear. CDR3 length: 15 residues. The ends were cut back, 0 bases at V and 6 bases at J, with 13 bases in the middle. The CDR3 loop reads CASSLAGHSRDTQYF. The CDR3 DNA sequence: TGTGCCAGCAGTTTAGCGGGCCACAGTCGGGATACGCAGTATTTT.

This clonotype was seen ten or more times. This chain uses TRBV27 with TRBJ2-3, with D possibly being TRBD1 or TRBD2 (5 bases each). The V end was cut by 7 bases, the J end by 3 bases, with 11 bases between. The germline V gene has CDR1 MNHEY and CDR2 SMNVEV (reference sequence). The CDR3 has 13 amino acids. In DNA form, the CDR3 reads TGTGCCAGCAACACCTGGGGGACAGATACGCAGTATTTT. This sequence encodes CASNTWGTDTQYF.

This clonotype showed up just a few times. The J gene is TRBJ2-3, the V gene TRBV6-1, with D possibly matching TRBD1 (5 bases). Germline assignment: CDR1 MNHNS and CDR2 SASEGT. The CDR3 has 12 residues. Trimming stripped 6 bases from V and 6 bases from J, with 10 bases between. CDR3 nucleotides: TGTGCCAGCAGCCAGGGCCTGGATACGCAGTATTTT. It encodes CASSQGLDTQYF.

This rearrangement joins TRBV6-1 to TRBJ1-1; 8 bases fit TRBD1. J gave up 1 base and V 5 bases, and 6 bases lay outside the gene matches. The germline gives CDR1 MNHNS, CDR2 SASEGT. The CDR3 extends over 15 amino acids. CDR3 DNA: TGTGCCAGCAGTCCTCCGGGACAGGAGAACACTGAAGCTTTCTTT. Its translation: CASSPPGQENTEAFF.

The gene calls are TRBV4-1 and TRBJ2-5, with 11 bases matching TRBD1. The CDR3 is made up of 18 amino acids. Germline V gene lookup returns CDR1 MGHRA and CDR2 YSYEKL. The junction had 8 bases not matched to a gene; V was cut back by 1 base and J by 1 base. CDR3 bases: TGCGCCAGCAGCCAAGGAACGGCCGGGACAGGGGGCCAAGAGACCCAGTACTTC. Translating it yields CASSQGTAGTGGQETQYF.

This clonotype was picked up one time. The CDR3 is CASSPRRTSGPQETQYF. CDR3 nucleotide sequence: TGTGCCAGCAGCCCCCGCCGGACTAGCGGGCCCCAAGAGACCCAGTACTTC. The chain uses TRBV7-2 and TRBJ2-5, with 11 bases fitting TRBD2. V was pared by 5 bases and J by 1 base, with 9 bases of the junction left unmatched. Germline V lookup: CDR1 SGHTA, CDR2 FQGNSA. The CDR3 sequence is 17 residues long.

The rearrangement uses TRBV20-1 and TRBJ2-7, with 14 bases that match TRBD2. In germline, CDR1 is DFQATT, CDR2 SNEGSKA (reference sequence). V was pared by 4 bases and J by 0 bases, with 20 bases of the junction left unmatched. CDR3 length equals 21 residues. In nucleotides, the CDR3 is TGCAGTGCTAAAGGGACTAGCGGGAGATCCCAACCCTCCTGGAGCTCCTACGAGCAGTACTTC. Protein sequence: CSAKGTSGRSQPSWSSYEQYF.

This clonotype was observed a few times. The V and J genes are TRBV12-3 or TRBV12-4 and TRBJ2-2; possible D gene TRBD2, 5 bases. The CDR3 is 14 residues long. The V and J ends lost 8 bases and 7 bases respectively, with 17 bases between them. DNA for the CDR3: TGTGCCAGCGGACTGGCTGGTCCGAGCGGGGAGCTGTTTTTT. It encodes CASGLAGPSGELFF.

This clonotype turned up a few times. J is TRBJ2-1 and V is TRBV20-1; 11 nucleotides agree with TRBD2. Trimming took 6 bases from V and 6 from J; bases not matched to a gene: 7. This CDR3 region has 14 residues. Germline CDR1 is DFQATT and CDR2 is SNEGSKA (reference sequence). CDR3 region: CSAPTSGIVNEQFF. For the CDR3, the DNA is TGCAGTGCCCCGACTAGCGGGATTGTCAATGAGCAGTTCTTC.

This chain links TRBV10-1 with TRBJ1-5; D not certain. The CDR3 is 12 amino acids. The ends were cut back, 8 bases at V and 2 bases at J, with 7 bases in the middle. From germline, CDR1 is WNHNN and CDR2 SYGVQD (reference sequence). CDR3 region: CASPRGNQPQHF. Here the CDR3 DNA reads TGCGCCAGCCCGCGGGGCAATCAGCCCCAGCATTTT.

This clonotype was counted a few times. V usage is TRBV5-1 and J usage is TRBJ2-7; possibly TRBD2 for D (5 bases). Trimming stripped 2 bases from V and 4 bases from J, with 22 bases between. Germline-derived CDR1 and CDR2 are SGHRS and YFSETQ. This CDR3 contains 17 residues. CDR3 residues: CASSFRPWLARGYEQYF. In DNA, the CDR3 is TGCGCCAGCAGCTTTCGACCCTGGTTAGCGCGAGGTTACGAGCAGTACTTC.

This clonotype was observed many times. The chain recombines TRBV12-3 or TRBV12-4 with TRBJ2-7; D remains unclear. V dropped 8 bases and J dropped 2 bases, with 7 bases sitting between them. This CDR3 has 11 residues. The CDR3 DNA is TGTGCCAGCCGTGGGACCTACGAGCAGTACTTC. Its translation is CASRGTYEQYF.

This clonotype was counted only a few times. V is TRBV10-3 and J is TRBJ1-2; 7 bases map to TRBD1. Germline CDR1 is ENHRY and CDR2 is SYGVKD. V shed 6 bases and J 6 bases; nucleotides not matched to a gene: 4. The CDR3 has 12 residues. This CDR3 is CAISATGNGYTF. The DNA for the CDR3 is TGTGCCATCAGCGCGACAGGGAATGGCTACACCTTC.

This clonotype was seen repeatedly, ten times or more. This chain uses TRBV12-3 or TRBV12-4 with TRBJ1-1; the D is unclear. Trimming stripped 6 bases from V and 3 bases from J, with 14 bases between. The CDR3 covers 14 residues. CDR3 nucleotide sequence: TGTGCCAGCAGCATACCCGGCCGGGACACTGAAGCTTTCTTT. Its protein product is CASSIPGRDTEAFF.

The chain is built from TRBV11-2 and TRBJ2-1; D not certain. CDR1 and CDR2 from the germline V gene are SGHAT and FQNNGV. Trimming cost V 0 bases and J 2 bases, with 11 bases left between them. This CDR3 region has 16 residues. This chain's CDR3 is CASSLELALTYNEQFF. Written as DNA, the CDR3 is TGTGCCAGCAGCTTAGAGTTGGCCCTAACCTACAATGAGCAGTTCTTC.

This clonotype was picked up many times. The chain is built from TRBV12-3 or TRBV12-4 and TRBJ1-6; TRBD1 aligns across 9 bases. The CDR3 has 15 residues. V lost 2 bases and J lost 6; bases outside the gene matches: 2. As DNA, the CDR3 is TGTGCCAGCAGTTTAAGGGACAGGGCTAATTCACCCCTCCACTTT. Encoded protein: CASSLRDRANSPLHF.

The V and J genes are TRBV14 and TRBJ1-2; D may be TRBD1 (5 bases). Trimming shortened V by 4 bases and J by 2 bases, and 11 bases separated the two germline ends. Germline V lookup: CDR1 SGHDN, CDR2 FVKESK. This CDR3 comprises 14 residues. The CDR3 here is CASSPWDSNYGYTF. CDR3 sequence (DNA): TGTGCCAGCAGCCCGTGGGACTCAAACTATGGCTACACCTTC.

This clonotype was seen a few times. J is TRBJ2-5 and V is TRBV28; 9 nucleotides align to TRBD2. V lost 3 bases and J lost 3; bases outside the gene matches: 17. Germline CDR1 and CDR2: MDHEN and SYDVKM. The CDR3 totals 19 residues. CDR3 coding DNA: TGTGCCAGCAGTTTGTTGGCTAGCGGGGTCCCAGCCGGTGAAGAGACCCAGTACTTC. Translated: CASSLLASGVPAGEETQYF. Full variable domain (outside the CDR3, taken from reference TRBV28 and TRBJ2-5): DVKVTQSSRYLVKRTGEKVFLECVQDMDHENMFWYRQDPGLGLRLIYFSYDVKMKEKGDIPEGYSVSREKKERFSLILESASTNQTSMYLCASSLLASGVPAGEETQYFGPGTRLLVL.